This T cell receptor (beta chain) was captured by sequencing in a study of blood T cell repertoires in COVID-19. Across the whole study: The United States, Italy and Spain provided the acute and convalescent COVID-19 samples. T cells, B-cell-depleted T cells, or PBMCs provided the cDNA or gDNA that served as material.

Assay: immunoSEQ multiplex PCR; the TCRdb copy retains only in-frame clones and omits some. The sample holds about 140,000 clones; 75% to 80% are singletons and the top ten take 9% to 10%. CDR3 length: 16 amino acids. Germline CDR1 and CDR2: SNHLY and FYNNEI. Between the trimmed V and J ends, which lost 6 bases and 2 bases, there was a span of 19 bases. Material: peripheral blood. The chain couples TRBV2 to TRBJ1-1; a possible D gene is TRBD1 (6 bases). The clonotype originates from a woman between 50 and 59 years old with active or convalescent COVID-19. CDR3 bases: TGTGCCAGCAGGGACCCTCATCGGACAGTTAACACTGAAGCTTTCTTT. It encodes CASRDPHRTVNTEAFF.